The following is a T cell receptor beta chain sequence with its context. Its specificity is unknown. The sample belongs to a study of shared clonotypes between healthy human individuals. Study as a whole: The composition of the donors was two women and three men aged 18 to 49.

Produced via immunoSEQ multiplex PCR; TCRdb's table is partial and in-frame only. This sample has 2,100,000 or so clones; more than 90% occur once, and the top ten carry 0.1% to 0.15%. Study findings and constraints: Naive subsets generally had larger estimated richness than memory subsets. Among donors, sharing of clonotypes was expected to be affected by sequencing depth.

The germline V and J ends were trimmed by 0 bases and 0 bases, with 7 bases remaining between them. The CDR3 has 14 residues. The germline V gene has CDR1 SGDLS and CDR2 YYNGEE. CD4+ cells were split into CD45RA+ naive and CD45RA-negative memory subsets. The sequenced sample was naive CD4+ T cells sorted from blood. Subset in this sample: CD45RA+ positively selected. The chain joins TRBV9 to TRBJ2-7; D uncertain. The TCR sequence derives from a man between 18 and 29 years old in good health. As DNA, the CDR3 is TGTGCCAGCAGCGTAGCTTTTCACTCCTACGAGCAGTACTTC. It translates to CASSVAFHSYEQYF.